The 28 T cell receptor beta chains presented below share a single source sample, sequenced in a study of blood T cell repertoires in COVID-19. Here immunoSEQ multiplex PCR was the method, and the copy in TCRdb shows in-frame clones only, minus some. The table lists around 130,000 clones, about four fifths of them singletons. The specimen was peripheral blood. These receptors originate from a woman aged 25 to 39 who had recovered from COVID-19.

The genes are TRBV13 and TRBJ2-2, with TRBD1 matching over 8 bases. The CDR3 consists of 17 residues. The V and J ends lost 4 bases and 2 bases, in that order; junction bases with no gene match: 9. Germline V lookup: CDR1 PRHDT, CDR2 FYEKMQ (reference sequence). This CDR3 reads CASSSLTDRVNTGELFF. The CDR3 nucleotides are TGTGCCAGCAGCTCCCTAACGGACAGGGTCAACACCGGGGAGCTGTTTTTT.

This clone was recorded a few times. V is TRBV9 and J is TRBJ2-1; D is perhaps TRBD2 (6 bases). The V end was cut by 0 bases, the J end by 1 base, with 23 bases between. The germline V gene encodes CDR1 SGDLS and CDR2 YYNGEE. The CDR3 runs 20 residues. CDR3 loop: CASSVELAAGRSRSYNEQFF. CDR3 in DNA: TGTGCCAGCAGCGTAGAGCTCGCTGCCGGGAGATCACGTTCCTACAATGAGCAGTTCTTC.

The chain links TRBV12-3 or TRBV12-4 to TRBJ1-1; D remains unclear. This CDR3 has 12 amino acids. Trimming took 6 bases from V and 5 from J, leaving 10 bases between them. The CDR3 reads CASRVESTEAFF. As DNA, the CDR3 is TGTGCCAGCAGAGTCGAGAGTACTGAAGCTTTCTTT.

This chain joins TRBV7-8 and TRBJ1-5; 11 bases are a match to TRBD1. The V gene end was trimmed by 4 bases and the J gene end by 4 bases; junction bases not matched to a gene: 3. This CDR3 is built from 15 residues. Germline V gene sequence: CDR1 SGHVS, CDR2 FQNEAQ. The CDR3 sequence: CASSWGTGGNQPQHF. DNA for the CDR3: TGTGCCAGCAGCTGGGGGACAGGGGGTAATCAGCCCCAGCATTTT.

This rearrangement joins TRBV6-5 to TRBJ2-1; tentatively, D is TRBD2 (5 bases). The V end was cut by 4 bases, the J end by 6 bases, with 13 bases between. The CDR3 totals 14 residues. The V gene's germline CDR1 is MNHEY and CDR2 SVGAGI. The CDR3 region is CASSSPRGRNEQFF. The CDR3 DNA follows: TGTGCCAGCAGTTCTCCGAGAGGGCGCAATGAGCAGTTCTTC.

CDR3 amino acids: CASTSGGGGRSDTQYF. The CDR3, as DNA: TGTGCCAGCACCTCAGGTGGGGGGGGGCGGTCAGATACGCAGTATTTT. The J gene is TRBJ2-3, the V gene TRBV11-2; a weak D match, TRBD2 (7 bases). The germline V gene encodes CDR1 SGHAT and CDR2 FQNNGV. CDR3 size: 16 residues. V lost 7 bases and J lost 4, with 21 bases in between.

This sequence joins TRBV14 and TRBJ1-3; tentative D call: TRBD1 (5 bases). This CDR3 spans 16 amino acids. The V and J ends lost 4 bases and 2 bases respectively, with 15 bases between them. Per germline, CDR1 SGHDN and CDR2 FVKESK. CDR3: CASSRLGGVTGNTIYF. The CDR3 DNA sequence: TGTGCCAGCAGCCGACTTGGGGGGGTGACTGGAAACACCATATATTTT.

V and J are TRBV5-1 and TRBJ2-7; 9 bases are shared with TRBD2. Germline values: CDR1 SGHRS, CDR2 YFSETQ. Unmatched junction bases numbered 8, after V lost 4 bases and J lost 0 bases. The CDR3 spans 16 residues. CDR3 residues: CASSVASGKSSYEQYF. CDR3 in DNA: TGCGCCAGCAGCGTCGCTAGCGGGAAGAGCTCCTACGAGCAGTACTTC.

The V call is TRBV21-1, the J call TRBJ2-5; the tabulated D call, TRBD2, remains unverified against the DNA. TRBV21-1 counts as a pseudogene. The CDR3 has 17 residues. CDR3 residues: CASSIKLAGERWETQYF. CDR3 nucleotides: TGTGCCAGCAGCATCAAACTAGCGGGAGAGCGGTGGGAGACCCAGTACTTC.

V and J are TRBV29-1 and TRBJ1-4; D possibly corresponds to TRBD1 (6 bases). There are 11 residues in the CDR3. Between the trimmed V and J ends, which lost 0 bases and 17 bases, there was a span of 13 bases. In germline, CDR1 is SQVTM, CDR2 ANQGSEA. CDR3 region: CSVEEQGKGFF. CDR3 nucleotides: TGCAGCGTTGAAGAACAGGGAAAGGGATTTTTT.

V and J are TRBV5-4 and TRBJ1-2; 7 bases fit TRBD1. Germline CDR1 and CDR2: SGHNT and YYREEE (reference sequence). CDR3 size: 13 residues. V lost 5 bases to trimming and J lost 4 bases; unmatched junction nucleotides: 5. CDR3 sequence reads: CASSLQGIYGYTF. The CDR3 DNA reads as TGTGCCAGCAGTTTACAGGGGATCTATGGCTACACCTTC.

CDR3 loop: CASSTTGGETQYF. CDR3 sequence (DNA): TGTGCCAGTAGTACCACAGGGGGAGAGACCCAGTACTTC. The chain uses TRBV19 and TRBJ2-5, with 8 bases aligning to TRBD1. V lost 4 bases, J lost 4 bases, and 2 bases stayed unmatched. The CDR3 has 13 amino acids. The germline V gene encodes CDR1 LNHDA and CDR2 SQIVND (reference sequence).

The CDR3 protein is CASSPPGLSTDTQYF. The CDR3 DNA follows: TGTGCCAGCTCACCACCGGGCTTGTCCACAGATACGCAGTATTTT. This chain links TRBV18 with TRBJ2-3, with D hard to call. Trimming removed 0 bases from V and 2 bases from J, with 9 bases in between. This CDR3 has 15 residues. Germline CDR1 and CDR2: KGHSH and LQKENI.

Points on this clone: A junction boundary mismatches the germline segment, possibly from a read error. The V gene is TRBV3-1 (or the pseudogene TRBV3-2), the J gene TRBJ2-5; D perhaps matches TRBD2 (6 bases). This CDR3 comprises 13 residues. From germline, CDR1 is LGHDT and CDR2 YNNKEL (reference sequence). The CDR3 coding sequence is TGTGCCAGCAGCCAGACTCCCCGGGAGATCCAGTACTTC. Its translation: CASSQTPREIQYF.

The V call is TRBV2, the J call TRBJ1-1; D call uncertain. There are 14 residues in the CDR3. Germline-derived CDR1 and CDR2 are SNHLY and FYNNEI. V was trimmed by 6 bases and J by 1 base, leaving 12 bases between them. CDR3 sequence: CASRLQRANTEAFF. The CDR3 bases are TGTGCCAGCAGACTCCAGAGGGCGAACACTGAAGCTTTCTTT.

This sequence joins TRBV2 and TRBJ2-5, with TRBD2 matching over 7 bases. The CDR3 is 12 residues long. With 8 bases clipped from V and 9 bases from J, the junction kept 9 bases outside the gene matches. Germline CDR1 is SNHLY and CDR2 is FYNNEI. The CDR3 is CASAASGKSQYF. In nucleotides, the CDR3 is TGTGCCAGCGCGGCTAGCGGCAAGTCCCAGTACTTC.

This chain connects TRBV11-3 to TRBJ1-5, with no clear D. V lost 5 bases, J lost 0 bases, and 20 bases lay in between. Germline loops: CDR1 SGHNT, CDR2 YENEEA. The CDR3 extends over 18 amino acids. CDR3 nucleotides: TGTGCCAGCAGCCCTCTCATGGCGGGGAGCGATAGCAATCAGCCCCAGCATTTT. This gives the protein CASSPLMAGSDSNQPQHF.

The chain has TRBV9 and TRBJ1-2; D might be TRBD1 (5 bases). CDR1 is SGDLS, CDR2 YYNGEE, per germline. The CDR3 has 15 amino acids. V shed 4 bases and J shed 4 bases, with 17 bases lying between them. Here the CDR3 DNA reads TGTGCCAGCAGCTCCTTTGGGGGGAACCTCTATGGCTACACCTTC. It codes for CASSSFGGNLYGYTF.

This clone was detected only a few times. The chain couples TRBV5-1 to TRBJ1-1; D call uncertain. Trimming removed 4 bases from V and 1 base from J, with 8 bases in between. Germline CDR1 SGHRS, CDR2 YFSETQ. The CDR3 runs 13 residues. The CDR3 coding sequence is TGCGCCAGCAGCGATGGCGGGAACACTGAAGCTTTCTTT. It codes for CASSDGGNTEAFF.

This rearrangement joins TRBV2 to TRBJ1-1; D gene ambiguous. Trimming removed 6 bases at V and 8 bases at J, with 7 bases between. This CDR3 has 10 residues. Looked up from germline, CDR1 is SNHLY and CDR2 is FYNNEI. The CDR3 coding sequence is TGTGCCAGCAGGAGATCCGAAGCTTTCTTT. Protein sequence: CASRRSEAFF.

The rearrangement joins TRBV7-9 to TRBJ1-2; D is unresolved. The V end was cut by 5 bases, the J end by 2 bases, with 12 bases between. This CDR3 contains 14 residues. Germline-derived CDR1 and CDR2 are SEHNR and FQNEAQ (reference sequence). Here the CDR3 reads CASSPSGSNYGYTF. The CDR3 bases are TGTGCCAGCAGCCCGAGCGGGAGCAACTATGGCTACACCTTC.

About this clone: The sample carries other DNA sequences with the same CDR3. V gene TRBV27 combines with J gene TRBJ1-2; tentatively, D is TRBD1 (6 bases). This CDR3 region has 13 residues. V lost 6 bases, J lost 4 bases, and 12 bases lay in between. From germline, CDR1 is MNHEY and CDR2 SMNVEV (reference sequence). The CDR3 DNA follows: TGTGCCAGCAGCTACAGGGTCGGCTATGGCTACACCTTC. Its protein is CASSYRVGYGYTF.

The CDR3 protein is CASSLMGGSTDTQYF. As DNA, the CDR3 is TGTGCCAGCAGCTTAATGGGAGGGTCCACAGATACGCAGTATTTT. J is TRBJ2-3 and V is TRBV7-2; 7 nucleotides match TRBD2. Per germline, CDR1 SGHTA and CDR2 FQGNSA. CDR3 length: 15 amino acids. The V segment lost 2 bases and the J segment 2 bases; nucleotides outside the gene matches: 4.

V usage is TRBV11-2 and J usage is TRBJ1-1, with a tentative D call TRBD1 (6 bases). This CDR3 contains 14 residues. V lost 5 bases and J lost 0, with 10 bases in between. Germline loops: CDR1 SGHAT, CDR2 FQNNGV. The CDR3 is CASSQQGLNTEAFF. In nucleotides, the CDR3 is TGTGCCAGCAGCCAACAGGGTCTGAACACTGAAGCTTTCTTT.

This clone has a single count. This chain connects TRBV20-1 to TRBJ2-7, with 10 positions matching TRBD1. The CDR3 totals 16 residues. J was trimmed by 0 bases and V by 3 bases; bases with no gene match: 8. Germline CDR1 and CDR2: DFQATT and SNEGSKA (reference sequence). The CDR3 DNA follows: TGCAGTGCTAGTCTGGACAGGGGGTTTTCCTCCTACGAGCAGTACTTC. It codes for CSASLDRGFSSYEQYF.

This clone occurred once. The chain carries TRBV7-2 and TRBJ2-3; 7 bases align to TRBD2. The CDR3 spans 15 residues. Per the germline V gene, CDR1 is SGHTA and CDR2 is FQGNSA. V was clipped by 3 bases and J by 6 bases; unmatched bases: 9. In DNA, the CDR3 is TGTGCCAGCAGCTTCGCTGGACTAGTTGGGGATACGCAGTATTTT. Translating gives CASSFAGLVGDTQYF.

V usage is TRBV6-4 and J usage is TRBJ1-1; D unclear. The germline V gene encodes CDR1 MRHNA and CDR2 SNTAGT. V gave up 8 bases and J gave up 2 bases, with 12 bases separating them. The CDR3 sequence is 13 residues long. CDR3 in DNA: TGTGCCAGCCCCGGGTCGTCTAACACTGAAGCTTTCTTT. It specifies CASPGSSNTEAFF.

The CDR3 spells CASSAGQGSEQYF. The CDR3 DNA is TGTGCCAGCAGCGCCGGACAGGGAAGCGAGCAGTACTTC. This chain joins TRBV4-2 and TRBJ2-7, with 8 bases aligning to TRBD1. V lost 5 bases to trimming and J lost 6 bases; unmatched junction nucleotides: 6. Germline V gene data show CDR1 as LGHNA and CDR2 as YNFKEQ. The CDR3 spans 13 residues.